Below, 15 T cell receptor beta chains from the same sample are listed, as sequenced in a study of STAT5B mutations in CD4+ large granular lymphocyte leukemia. Libraries were prepared by immunoSEQ multiplex PCR; TCRdb keeps only in-frame clonotypes and omits some of them. The repertoire holds some 40,000 clones, about four fifths seen once, with 3.6% in the top ten. The specimen was CD4+ T cells from blood buffy coats. The receptors here all came from a human donor in good health.

In its sample, this clone was seen a few times. The chain is built from TRBV4-2 and TRBJ2-2, with TRBD1 identical over 7 bases. Germline loops: CDR1 LGHNA, CDR2 YNFKEQ. CDR3 length: 14 amino acids. With V trimmed by 3 bases and J by 4 bases, 2 bases remained unmatched. This CDR3 reads CASSQTGLTGELFF. The CDR3 DNA reads TGTGCCAGCAGCCAGACAGGGCTCACCGGGGAGCTGTTTTTT.

The chain employs TRBV9 and TRBJ2-1; 7 nucleotides match TRBD1. CDR1 is SGDLS, CDR2 YYNGEE, per germline. The CDR3 length is 16 residues. With V trimmed by 0 bases and J by 5 bases, 8 bases remained unmatched. The DNA for the CDR3 is TGTGCCAGCAGCGTAGCGCCCCCACAGGGGCACAATGAGCAGTTCTTC. This codes for CASSVAPPQGHNEQFF. The whole variable domain, filled in from reference TRBV9 and TRBJ2-1, reads DSGVTQTPKHLITATGQRVTLRCSPRSGDLSVYWYQQSLDQGLQFLIQYYNGEERAKGNILERFSAQQFPDLHSELNLSSLELGDSALYFCASSVAPPQGHNEQFFGPGTRLTVL.

V usage is TRBV28 and J usage is TRBJ1-2; D gene uncertain. Trimming took 3 bases from V and 5 from J, leaving 7 bases between them. Germline V CDR1 and CDR2: MDHEN, SYDVKM. CDR3 length equals 12 residues. The CDR3 sequence: CASSFLRYGYTF. The CDR3 bases are TGTGCCAGCAGTTTTTTGAGGTATGGCTACACCTTC.

V and J are TRBV9 and TRBJ2-5; possibly TRBD1 or TRBD2 for D (5 bases each). Trimming pared 1 base from V and 3 bases from J, leaving 13 bases between. Per the germline V gene, CDR1 is SGDLS and CDR2 is YYNGEE. The CDR3 has 15 residues. The CDR3 bases are TGTGCCAGCAGCGTACAGGCTAGGGGAGAAGAGACCCAGTACTTC. Translating it yields CASSVQARGEETQYF.

The chain employs TRBV25-1 and TRBJ2-2; TRBD2 might be the D (7 bases). There are 16 residues in the CDR3. Trimming removed 1 base at V and 3 bases at J, with 12 bases between. Germline loops: CDR1 MGHDK, CDR2 SYGVNS. DNA of the CDR3: TGTGCCAGCAGTGAATGGTTAGGGGGGGACACCGGGGAGCTGTTTTTT. Amino acid sequence: CASSEWLGGDTGELFF.

The rearrangement links TRBV6-4 to TRBJ2-7; 11 bases line up with TRBD2. The CDR3 extends over 15 amino acids. V dropped 6 bases and J dropped 3; count of bases not matched to a gene: 7. CDR1 is MRHNA, CDR2 SNTAGT, per germline. The CDR3 DNA sequence: TGTGCCAGCAGGCCTTCGACTAGCGGGAACTACGAGCAGTACTTC. Its protein is CASRPSTSGNYEQYF.

V is TRBV5-1 and J is TRBJ2-1, with D possibly matching TRBD2 (6 bases). In germline, CDR1 is SGHRS, CDR2 YFSETQ. V lost 4 bases, J lost 2 bases, and 16 bases lay in between. This CDR3 has 16 amino acids. In nucleotides, the CDR3 is TGCGCCAGCAGCGCGGGGTATCGCGGAACCTACAATGAGCAGTTCTTC. Translated: CASSAGYRGTYNEQFF.

CDR3 in amino acids: CATGQGDRDYEQYF. CDR3 nucleotide sequence: TGTGCCACAGGCCAAGGGGACAGGGACTACGAGCAGTACTTC. The J gene is TRBJ2-7, the V gene TRBV19; 9 bases agree with TRBD1. The junction had 10 bases not matched to a gene; V was cut back by 10 bases and J by 3 bases. Germline loops: CDR1 LNHDA, CDR2 SQIVND (reference sequence). This CDR3 contains 14 residues.

This rearrangement joins TRBV7-6 to TRBJ1-1; 7 bases match TRBD1. From germline, CDR1 is SGHVS and CDR2 FNYEAQ. J gave up 4 bases and V 0 bases, and 8 bases lay outside the gene matches. The CDR3 covers 16 residues. The CDR3 coding sequence is TGTGCCAGCAGCTTAGCAACAGGGGAAGTTGCCACTGAAGCTTTCTTT. Its protein product is CASSLATGEVATEAFF.

The chain is built from TRBV30 and TRBJ1-1, with no clear D. In germline, CDR1 is GTSNPN, CDR2 SVGIG (reference sequence). The germline V and J ends were trimmed by 0 bases and 4 bases, with 12 bases remaining between them. The CDR3 is made up of 14 amino acids. The CDR3 sequence: CAWSVMGIGTEAFF. CDR3 sequence (DNA): TGTGCCTGGAGTGTAATGGGAATCGGCACTGAAGCTTTCTTT. The full variable domain, with the rest looked up from reference TRBV30 and TRBJ1-1, is SQTIHQWPATLVQPVGSPLSLECTVEGTSNPNLYWYRQAAGRGLQLLFYSVGIGQISSEVPQNLSASRPQDRQFILSSKKLLLSDSGFYLCAWSVMGIGTEAFFGQGTRLTVV.

This chain uses TRBV12-5 with TRBJ2-7, with D tentatively TRBD2 (5 bases). Germline V lookup: CDR1 LGHNT, CDR2 FRNRAP. This CDR3 spans 15 amino acids. Trimming stripped 6 bases from V and 0 bases from J, with 15 bases between. The CDR3 sequence: CASGSPHGSSYEQYF. For the CDR3, the DNA is TGTGCTAGTGGCTCCCCCCATGGGAGCTCCTACGAGCAGTACTTC.

The V and J genes are TRBV19 and TRBJ1-1, with D possibly TRBD1 on 5 matching bases. Trimming cost V 8 bases and J 4 bases, with 14 bases left between them. The CDR3 sequence is 13 residues long. The germline V gene encodes CDR1 LNHDA and CDR2 SQIVND (reference sequence). Here the CDR3 DNA reads TGTGCCAGTCGTCGCCCTCAGGGCACTGAAGCTTTCTTT. Translation gives CASRRPQGTEAFF.

V and J are TRBV5-1 and TRBJ1-3, with unresolved D. Between the trimmed V and J ends, which lost 0 bases and 4 bases, there was a span of 11 bases. The CDR3 runs 15 residues. Looked up from germline, CDR1 is SGHRS and CDR2 is YFSETQ. CDR3 sequence reads: CASSLGVDFGNTIYF. CDR3 sequence (DNA): TGCGCCAGCAGCTTGGGGGTGGATTTCGGAAACACCATATATTTT.

The rearrangement joins TRBV27 to TRBJ2-7, with 7 positions matching TRBD2. The CDR3 consists of 15 residues. CDR1 is MNHEY, CDR2 SMNVEV, per germline (reference sequence). V lost 3 bases, J lost 0 bases, and 5 bases stayed unmatched. The CDR3 nucleotides are TGTGCCAGCAGTTTTCAAGCGGGGAGCTCCTACGAGCAGTACTTC. This gives the protein CASSFQAGSSYEQYF.

This chain uses TRBV19 with TRBJ2-2; no definite D call. V dropped 3 bases and J dropped 0 bases, with 8 bases sitting between them. Per the germline V gene, CDR1 is LNHDA and CDR2 is SQIVND (reference sequence). The CDR3 runs to 15 residues. CDR3 DNA: TGTGCCAGTAGTATGGGGTTGGCGAACACCGGGGAGCTGTTTTTT. Translated, it gives CASSMGLANTGELFF.